What follows are 6 T cell receptor beta chains derived from one specimen sequenced in a study of T cells after yellow fever vaccination (dated by TCRdb to about 2019). The library was generated by 5' RACE. Sequencing was carried out with an Illumina NovaSeq 6000. TCRdb reprocessed the public reads (quality trimming at Q25 with fastp, clone calling with MiXCR) and kept in-frame beta chains. CDR3 protein duplicates are merged, each entry listing the most common genes and DNA. The sample data list a few hundred thousand distinct CDR3 sequences, and roughly 3.5% of these were observed just once. The top ten clonotypes cover about a quarter of the sample. In the paper's terms, the treatment or condition label means: live attenuated yellow fever vaccine strain. The sequencing here drew on PBMCs, taken on the day of the yellow fever booster vaccination. These TCRs come from a man aged 18-30 years who received the YFV17D yellow fever vaccine.

This clonotype has a count of ten or more. The chain couples TRBV5-1 to TRBJ1-1; D call uncertain. The V end was cut by 5 bases, the J end by 2 bases, with 13 bases between. The CDR3 has 14 amino acids. Per the germline V gene, CDR1 is SGHRS and CDR2 is YFSETQ. The CDR3 DNA reads TGCGCCAGCAGTTCCGCGGGTCGAAACACTGAAGCTTTCTTT. It codes for CASSSAGRNTEAFF. The full variable domain, in which reference TRBV5-1 and TRBJ1-1 provide the parts outside the CDR3, is KAGVTQTPRYLIKTRGQQVTLSCSPISGHRSVSWYQQTPGQGLQFLFEYFSETQRNKGNFPGRFSGRQFSNSRSEMNVSTLELGDSALYLCASSSAGRNTEAFFGQGTRLTVV.

The chain employs TRBV11-1 and TRBJ2-7; TRBD1 matches 7 bases. The CDR3 extends over 14 amino acids. The ends lost 3 bases at V and 3 bases at J; junction bases unmatched: 5. The germline CDR1 and CDR2 sequences are SGHAT and FQDESV (reference sequence). CDR3 region: CASSLTAGGYEQYV. The CDR3 DNA reads TGTGCCAGCAGCTTGACGGCAGGGGGCTACGAGCAGTACGTC.

This clonotype was picked up many times. The rearrangement links TRBV6-1 to TRBJ1-1, with a weak D call TRBD1 (5 bases). The germline CDR1 and CDR2 sequences are MNHNS and SASEGT. V lost 4 bases, J lost 7 bases, and 13 bases lay in between. This CDR3 has 13 residues. In DNA, the CDR3 is TGTGCCAGCAGTGGACAGTCGGGAATTGAAGCTTTCTTT. Translating gives CASSGQSGIEAFF.

This clonotype turned up a few times. The chain has TRBV10-3 and TRBJ1-6; D call uncertain. V was clipped by 0 bases and J by 10 bases, with 10 bases between them. CDR3 length: 14 residues. Germline V gene sequence: CDR1 ENHRY, CDR2 SYGVKD. CDR3 nucleotide sequence: TGTGCCATCAGTGAGTCCGGGGTTCGGTCACCCCTCCACTTT. Amino acid sequence: CAISESGVRSPLHF.

This clonotype was seen repeatedly, ten times or more. CDR3 bases: TGTGCCAGCAGCTTAAGGCGGGGGGACTACAATGAGCAGTTCTTC. It is translated as CASSLRRGDYNEQFF. The chain recombines TRBV7-2 with TRBJ2-1, with TRBD2 matching 8 bases. This CDR3 has 15 amino acids. The V and J ends lost 2 bases and 3 bases, in that order; junction bases with no gene match: 3. Per germline, CDR1 SGHTA and CDR2 FQGNSA.

This clonotype was seen at least ten times. This chain links TRBV10-3 with TRBJ2-3, with D possibly being TRBD1 or TRBD2 (6 bases each). Trimming left V 10 bases short and J 5 bases short, with 19 bases between. The CDR3 spans 14 residues. Germline V gives CDR1 ENHRY, CDR2 SYGVKD. DNA of the CDR3: TGTGCCACAAGCACCTGGGGGGACATAGATACGCAGTATTTT. This encodes CATSTWGDIDTQYF.